The present entry profiles one T cell receptor (beta chain) with its context. Its antigen is as yet unknown. V was clipped by 5 bases and J by 3 bases, with 17 bases between them. The CDR3 is 15 residues long. Germline lookup yields CDR1 SGHAT and CDR2 FQNNGV. A process of 5'RACE template switching, which added a universal primer site and UMIs, was used to make TCR cDNA. TCRdb itself ran the 5' RACE reads through MiXCR, one entry per CDR3 protein. The table records some 340,000 distinct CDR3 sequences, roughly 4% of them present only once. The source of the sample is a study of T cells after yellow fever vaccination. Study results and caveats: Clonotypes found in both CD4 and CD8 compartments made up a small share. Post-booster repertoires contained most primary-vaccination clones again (about 96% CD4, around 88% CD8).

This specimen consisted of PBMCs, obtained 5 days after the yellow fever booster vaccination. The chain employs TRBV11-2 and TRBJ2-7, with D perhaps matching TRBD1 (5 bases). This sequence was found in a man aged 18 to 35 who received the YFV17D yellow fever vaccine. The CDR3 DNA sequence: TGTGCCAGCAGCCGCCCCCCCACAGGCAACTACGAGCAGTACTTC. Translating it yields CASSRPPTGNYEQYF.